These 25 T cell receptor beta chains originate from one sample sequenced in a study of technical replicates of blood from several donors. Only in-frame clones appear in the TCRdb table, and some are missing; sequencing was by immunoSEQ multiplex PCR. The repertoire holds about 100,000 clones, with roughly 96% as singletons. Sequenced material: T cells isolated from PBMCs. The receptors shown here come from a human donor in good health.

The CDR3 protein is CASSLSGANTGELFF. CDR3 DNA: TGTGCCAGCAGCCTCTCAGGGGCGAACACCGGGGAGCTGTTTTTT. This sequence joins TRBV7-9 and TRBJ2-2; weak D call: TRBD1 (6 bases). The germline V gene has CDR1 SEHNR and CDR2 FQNEAQ (reference sequence). The CDR3 contains 15 residues. V dropped 5 bases and J dropped 0 bases, with 10 bases sitting between them.

V gene TRBV28 combines with J gene TRBJ2-1, with 9 nucleotides matching TRBD1. Trimming removed 4 bases from V and 4 bases from J; junction bases left unmatched: 8. Germline CDR1 reads MDHEN; CDR2 reads SYDVKM. CDR3 length: 16 amino acids. The CDR3 nucleotides are TGTGCCAGCAGTTCCACCGGGACAGGGATGTACAATGAGCAGTTCTTC. Its translation is CASSSTGTGMYNEQFF. The full variable domain, rest sourced from reference TRBV28 and TRBJ2-1, is DVKVTQSSRYLVKRTGEKVFLECVQDMDHENMFWYRQDPGLGLRLIYFSYDVKMKEKGDIPEGYSVSREKKERFSLILESASTNQTSMYLCASSSTGTGMYNEQFFGPGTRLTVL.

This chain links TRBV5-6 with TRBJ1-1; possible D gene TRBD1, 5 bases. Germline V lookup: CDR1 SGHDT, CDR2 YYEEEE. The CDR3 sequence is 15 residues long. V shed 4 bases and J shed 1 base, with 14 bases lying between them. The CDR3 DNA reads TGTGCCAGCAGCGACGGCCCCAGGGCGAACACTGAAGCTTTCTTT. Its protein is CASSDGPRANTEAFF.

The chain joins TRBV5-1 to TRBJ2-1; no clear D. Germline-derived CDR1 and CDR2 are SGHRS and YFSETQ. This CDR3 has 12 amino acids. Trimming cost V 0 bases and J 10 bases, with 8 bases left between them. In nucleotides, the CDR3 is TGCGCCAGCAGCTTGGGGGTACAGGAGCAGTTCTTC. Its translation: CASSLGVQEQFF.

CDR3 bases: TGTGCCAGCAGCCAAGATACAAAGGGGGCGAATGGCTACACCTTC. Protein product: CASSQDTKGANGYTF. The chain combines TRBV14 with TRBJ1-2; 7 bases match TRBD1. Germline CDR1 and CDR2: SGHDN and FVKESK. The CDR3 runs to 15 residues. After removal of 0 bases from V and 6 bases from J, the junction contained 7 bases not matched to a gene.

This chain links TRBV9 with TRBJ2-5, with 14 bases that match TRBD2. V shed 0 bases, J shed 7 bases, and the junction held 5 bases outside the gene matches. Germline lookup yields CDR1 SGDLS and CDR2 YYNGEE. The CDR3 covers 16 residues. In DNA, the CDR3 is TGTGCCAGCAGCGTAGAGACTAGCGGGGGGGGTATGACCCAGTACTTC. This codes for CASSVETSGGGMTQYF.

This clone has only one observation. The V call is TRBV5-8, the J call TRBJ1-1, with TRBD1 matching 8 bases. Germline loops: CDR1 SGHTS, CDR2 YDEGEE. The CDR3 runs 13 residues. V lost 4 bases to trimming and J lost 8 bases; unmatched junction nucleotides: 7. Written as DNA, the CDR3 is TGTGCCAGCAGCCACTTAACAGGGGGGGAAGCTTTCTTT. Encoded protein: CASSHLTGGEAFF. The whole variable domain, filled in from reference TRBV5-8 and TRBJ1-1, reads EAGVTQSPTHLIKTRGQQATLRCSPISGHTSVYWYQQALGLGLQFLLWYDEGEERNRGNFPPRFSGRQFPNYSSELNVNALELEDSALYLCASSHLTGGEAFFGQGTRLTVV.

The J gene is TRBJ2-2, the V gene TRBV10-2, with 8 positions matching TRBD2. Germline trimming cut 6 bases from V and 2 bases from J; bases unmatched to any gene: 2. Germline V gene sequence: CDR1 WSHSY, CDR2 SAAADI. There are 14 residues in the CDR3. The CDR3 DNA is TGCGCCAGCAGACTAGCGGCAAACACCGGGGAGCTGTTTTTT. It is translated as CASRLAANTGELFF.

The genes are TRBV7-8 and TRBJ2-2; the match to TRBD2 covers 13 bases. The CDR3 length is 20 residues. Germline lookup yields CDR1 SGHVS and CDR2 FQNEAQ. V gave up 4 bases and J gave up 0 bases; unmatched junction bases: 11. The CDR3 loop reads CASSSRTSGGPSSNTGELFF. CDR3 bases: TGTGCCAGCAGCTCGCGGACTAGCGGGGGCCCGTCATCGAACACCGGGGAGCTGTTTTTT.

The V and J genes are TRBV5-1 and TRBJ2-7; 10 bases agree with TRBD2. The V and J ends lost 2 bases and 3 bases, in that order; junction bases with no gene match: 5. From germline, CDR1 is SGHRS and CDR2 YFSETQ. The CDR3 is made up of 15 amino acids. The DNA of the CDR3 is TGCGCCAGCAGCTTTCAAACTAGCGGGAACTACGAGCAGTACTTC. It translates to CASSFQTSGNYEQYF.

The rearrangement joins TRBV29-1 to TRBJ1-1; 7 nucleotides match TRBD1. The CDR3 covers 14 residues. J lost 2 bases, V lost 5 bases, and 8 bases had no gene match. Germline loops: CDR1 SQVTM, CDR2 ANQGSEA. The CDR3 sequence: CSVRRDRQNTEAFF. CDR3 nucleotides: TGCAGCGTTCGCCGGGACAGACAAAACACTGAAGCTTTCTTT. Complete variable domain (other parts from reference TRBV29-1 and TRBJ1-1): SAVISQKPSRDICQRGTSLTIQCQVDSQVTMMFWYRQQPGQSLTLIATANQGSEATYESGFVIDKFPISRPNLTFSTLTVSNMSPEDSSIYLCSVRRDRQNTEAFFGQGTRLTVV.

This clone was seen just once. CDR3: CASSPVDPGTGVSGRPYEQYF. The CDR3 nucleotides are TGTGCCAGCAGCCCTGTCGACCCCGGGACAGGGGTTAGCGGGAGACCCTACGAGCAGTACTTC. The chain employs TRBV28 and TRBJ2-7; D may be TRBD1 (10 bases). Trimming cost V 6 bases and J 2 bases, with 35 bases left between them. There are 21 residues in the CDR3. Germline V gene sequence: CDR1 MDHEN, CDR2 SYDVKM.

J is TRBJ2-7 and V is TRBV7-8; 11 bases match TRBD2. CDR1 and CDR2 (germline): SGHVS, FQNEAQ. After removal of 3 bases from V and 3 bases from J, the junction contained 4 bases not matched to a gene. The length of the CDR3 is 15 residues. The CDR3 sequence is CASSLGLAVNYEQYF. For the CDR3, the DNA is TGTGCCAGCAGCTTGGGACTAGCGGTTAACTACGAGCAGTACTTC.

This chain uses TRBV27 with TRBJ1-4, with D tentatively TRBD1 (6 bases). From germline, CDR1 is MNHEY and CDR2 SMNVEV (reference sequence). V lost 1 base and J 4 bases, leaving 10 bases between the germline ends. CDR3 size: 15 residues. The CDR3 DNA reads as TGTGCCAGCAGTTTATGGGGACAAATTAATGAAAAACTGTTTTTT. Encoded protein: CASSLWGQINEKLFF.

This clone occurred once. The chain links TRBV2 to TRBJ2-7, with unresolved D. Trimming took 7 bases from V and 3 from J, leaving 13 bases between them. The V gene's germline CDR1 is SNHLY and CDR2 FYNNEI. This CDR3 region has 13 residues. The CDR3 bases are TGTGCCAGCAATATACGCCTAGACTACGAGCAGTACTTC. Protein sequence: CASNIRLDYEQYF.

V gene TRBV7-2 combines with J gene TRBJ1-5; no reliable D call. The CDR3 sequence is 14 residues long. Germline assignment: CDR1 SGHTA and CDR2 FQGNSA. With 5 bases removed from V and 4 bases from J, the gap between germline ends came to 12 bases. The CDR3 DNA reads as TGTGCCAGCAGCGCCGACGGGATTAATCAGCCCCAGCATTTT. Translation: CASSADGINQPQHF. Together with reference TRBV7-2 and TRBJ1-5, the CDR3 gives the full variable domain: GAGVSQSPSNKVTEKGKDVELRCDPISGHTALYWYRQSLGQGLEFLIYFQGNSAPDKSGLPSDRFSAERTGGSVSTLTIQRTQQEDSAVYLCASSADGINQPQHFGDGTRLSIL.

The rearrangement links TRBV28 to TRBJ2-1; 8 bases map to TRBD2. This CDR3 is 18 amino acids long. The trim removed 1 base at V and 4 bases at J, leaving 12 bases unmatched. In germline, CDR1 is MDHEN, CDR2 SYDVKM. The CDR3: CASSLSSRGSGVYNEQFF. The CDR3 DNA follows: TGTGCCAGCAGTTTATCCTCGAGGGGTAGCGGGGTATACAATGAGCAGTTCTTC.

This clone was detected once. V usage is TRBV5-1 and J usage is TRBJ2-1, with a tentative D call TRBD2 (5 bases). Between the trimmed V and J ends, which lost 3 bases and 0 bases, there was a span of 10 bases. Germline-derived CDR1 and CDR2 are SGHRS and YFSETQ. The CDR3 contains 15 residues. Here the CDR3 DNA reads TGCGCCAGCAGCTCCGACACTAGCTCCTACAATGAGCAGTTCTTC. Protein product: CASSSDTSSYNEQFF.

The chain recombines TRBV10-3 with TRBJ2-4; 9 nucleotides agree with TRBD1. The CDR3 is 14 residues long. The germline V gene has CDR1 ENHRY and CDR2 SYGVKD. The J segment lost 4 bases and the V segment lost 6 bases, leaving 4 bases of the junction unmatched. DNA for the CDR3: TGTGCCATCAGGGAAGGACAGGGGAAAAACATTCAGTACTTC. It codes for CAIREGQGKNIQYF.

Comments on this clone: The junction departs from the called germline gene at one end, perhaps through a read error. Written as DNA, the CDR3 is TGTGCCAGCAGCTTAGCTGGGACTAGAAACTTC. This codes for CASSLAGTRNF. The V call is TRBV7-9, the J call TRBJ2-5, with 8 bases identical to TRBD2. The CDR3 runs 11 residues. Germline V gene sequence: CDR1 SEHNR, CDR2 FQNEAQ (reference sequence).

V and J are TRBV6-9 and TRBJ2-1; 8 nucleotides line up with TRBD2. This CDR3 has 15 residues. The V and J ends lost 6 bases and 0 bases, in that order; junction bases with no gene match: 4. CDR1 is MNHGY and CDR2 is SVAAGI in the germline V gene. CDR3 DNA: TGTGCCAGCAGACCCAGCGGGAGCTCCTACAATGAGCAGTTCTTC. This gives the protein CASRPSGSSYNEQFF.

The chain uses TRBV28 and TRBJ1-1; D possibly corresponds to TRBD1 (6 bases). This CDR3 is 14 amino acids long. Germline V gene lookup returns CDR1 MDHEN and CDR2 SYDVKM. Trimming left V 8 bases short and J 4 bases short, with 17 bases between. As DNA, the CDR3 is TGTGCCAGCCAGATAGGGGGTTTCCGCACTGAAGCTTTCTTT. The encoded protein is CASQIGGFRTEAFF.

The chain combines TRBV6-5 with TRBJ1-6, with 7 bases identical to TRBD1. J lost 9 bases, V lost 6 bases, and 8 bases had no gene match. The germline gives CDR1 MNHEY, CDR2 SVGAGI. This CDR3 is 14 amino acids long. The CDR3: CASRSGTAVSPLHF. The DNA for the CDR3 is TGTGCCAGCAGATCCGGGACAGCCGTTTCACCCCTCCACTTT.

V usage is TRBV2 and J usage is TRBJ2-7, with 11 bases fitting TRBD2. This CDR3 contains 14 residues. V lost 6 bases, J lost 4 bases, and 5 bases stayed unmatched. Looked up from germline, CDR1 is SNHLY and CDR2 is FYNNEI. CDR3 sequence reads: CASRAGTSGYEQYF. CDR3 bases: TGTGCCAGCAGAGCCGGGACTAGCGGTTACGAGCAGTACTTC.

The J gene is TRBJ2-4, the V gene TRBV5-1; a possible D gene is TRBD2 (5 bases). The CDR3 is 16 amino acids. The V end lost 0 bases, the J end lost 0 bases, and 10 bases lay between the germline ends. Looked up from germline, CDR1 is SGHRS and CDR2 is YFSETQ. The CDR3 bases are TGCGCCAGCAGCTTGGCCGGGAAAGTAGCCAAAAACATTCAGTACTTC. Encoded protein: CASSLAGKVAKNIQYF.